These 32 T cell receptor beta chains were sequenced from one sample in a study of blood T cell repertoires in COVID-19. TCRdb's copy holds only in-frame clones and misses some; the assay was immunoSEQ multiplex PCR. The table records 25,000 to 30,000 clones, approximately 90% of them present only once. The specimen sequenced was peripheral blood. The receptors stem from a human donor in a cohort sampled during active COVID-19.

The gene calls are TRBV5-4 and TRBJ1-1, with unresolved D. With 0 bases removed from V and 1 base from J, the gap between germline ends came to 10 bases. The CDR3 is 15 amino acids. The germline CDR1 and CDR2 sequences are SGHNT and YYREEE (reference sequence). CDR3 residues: CASSLDQARNTEAFF. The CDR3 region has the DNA TGTGCCAGCAGCTTGGATCAGGCTCGGAACACTGAAGCTTTCTTT.

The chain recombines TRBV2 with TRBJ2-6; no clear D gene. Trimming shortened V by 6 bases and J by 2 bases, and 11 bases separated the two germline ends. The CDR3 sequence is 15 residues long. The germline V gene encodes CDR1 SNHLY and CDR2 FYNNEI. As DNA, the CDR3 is TGTGCCAGCAGGGTCGGAGTGGCTGGGGCCAACGTCCTGACTTTC. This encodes CASRVGVAGANVLTF.

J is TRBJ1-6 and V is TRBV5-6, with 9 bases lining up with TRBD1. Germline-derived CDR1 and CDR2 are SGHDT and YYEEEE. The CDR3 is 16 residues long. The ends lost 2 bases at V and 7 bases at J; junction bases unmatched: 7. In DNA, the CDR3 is TGTGCCAGCAGCTTTGGGACAGGGACCGACAATTCACCCCTCCACTTT. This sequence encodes CASSFGTGTDNSPLHF.

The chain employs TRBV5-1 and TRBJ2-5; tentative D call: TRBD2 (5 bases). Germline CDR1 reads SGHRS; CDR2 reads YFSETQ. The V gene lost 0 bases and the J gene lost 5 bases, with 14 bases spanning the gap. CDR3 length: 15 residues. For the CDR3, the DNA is TGCGCCAGCAGCTTGGCCCCGGGGATAAGTGAGACCCAGTACTTC. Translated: CASSLAPGISETQYF.

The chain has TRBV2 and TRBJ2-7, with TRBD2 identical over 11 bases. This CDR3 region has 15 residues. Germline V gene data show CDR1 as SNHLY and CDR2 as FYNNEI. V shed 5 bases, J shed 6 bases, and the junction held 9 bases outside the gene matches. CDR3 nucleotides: TGTGCCAGCAGTTCCTATCTAGCGGGAGGAGTCGAGCAGTACTTC. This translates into CASSSYLAGGVEQYF. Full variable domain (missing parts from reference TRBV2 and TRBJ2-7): EPEVTQTPSHQVTQMGQEVILRCVPISNHLYFYWYRQILGQKVEFLVSFYNNEISEKSEIFDDQFSVERPDGSNFTLKIRSTKLEDSAMYFCASSSYLAGGVEQYFGPGTRLTVT.

CDR3 coding DNA: TGTGCCAGCAGCGCTCAGGGGGAAGATACGCAGTATTTT. This gives the protein CASSAQGEDTQYF. The chain recombines TRBV2 with TRBJ2-3; 7 nucleotides align to TRBD1. The CDR3 is made up of 13 amino acids. The ends lost 6 bases at V and 5 bases at J; junction bases unmatched: 5. Germline V lookup: CDR1 SNHLY, CDR2 FYNNEI.

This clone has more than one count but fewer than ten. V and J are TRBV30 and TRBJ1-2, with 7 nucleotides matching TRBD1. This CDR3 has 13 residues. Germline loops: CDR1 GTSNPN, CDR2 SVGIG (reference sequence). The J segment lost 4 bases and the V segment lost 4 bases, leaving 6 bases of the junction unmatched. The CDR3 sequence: CAWTSQGGYGYTF. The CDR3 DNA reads TGTGCCTGGACCTCGCAGGGGGGCTATGGCTACACCTTC.

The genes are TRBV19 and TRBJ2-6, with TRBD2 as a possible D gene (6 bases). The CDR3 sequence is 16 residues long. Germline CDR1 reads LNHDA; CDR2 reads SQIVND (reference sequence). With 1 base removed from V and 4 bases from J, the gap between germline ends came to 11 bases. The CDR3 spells CASSIGEAAGANVLTF. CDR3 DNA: TGTGCCAGTAGTATAGGGGAGGCGGCAGGGGCCAACGTCCTGACTTTC.

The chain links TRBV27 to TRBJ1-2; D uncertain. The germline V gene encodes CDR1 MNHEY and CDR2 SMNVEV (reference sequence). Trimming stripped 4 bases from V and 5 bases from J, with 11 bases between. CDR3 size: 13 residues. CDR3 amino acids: CASSSTSLYGYTF. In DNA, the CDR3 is TGTGCCAGCAGTTCCACTAGCCTGTATGGCTACACCTTC.

The DNA of the CDR3 is TGTGCCAGCAACGGACCAGGGCGGGAGGGCTACACCTTC. This gives the protein CASNGPGREGYTF. This rearrangement joins TRBV12-3 or TRBV12-4 to TRBJ1-2; tentatively, D is TRBD1 (5 bases). The CDR3 consists of 13 residues. The ends were cut back, 7 bases at V and 8 bases at J, with 17 bases in the middle.

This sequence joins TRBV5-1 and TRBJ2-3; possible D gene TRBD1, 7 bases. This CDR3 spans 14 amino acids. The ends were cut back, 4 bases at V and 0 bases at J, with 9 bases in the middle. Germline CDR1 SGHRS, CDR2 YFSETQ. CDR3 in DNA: TGCGCCAGCAGCGCGGGACAGAGCACAGATACGCAGTATTTT. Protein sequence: CASSAGQSTDTQYF.

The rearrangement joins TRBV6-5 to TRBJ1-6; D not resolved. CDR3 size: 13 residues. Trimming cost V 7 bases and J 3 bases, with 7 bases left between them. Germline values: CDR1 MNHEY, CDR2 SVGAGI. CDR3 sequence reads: CASKTGYNSPLHF. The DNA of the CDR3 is TGTGCCAGCAAGACGGGCTATAATTCACCCCTCCACTTT.

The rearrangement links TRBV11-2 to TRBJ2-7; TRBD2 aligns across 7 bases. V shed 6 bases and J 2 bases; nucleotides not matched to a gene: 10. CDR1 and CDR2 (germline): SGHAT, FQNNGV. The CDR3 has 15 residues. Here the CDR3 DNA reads TGTGCCAGCAGTTTCCTAGCGGAGTGGACCTACGAGCAGTACTTC. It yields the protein CASSFLAEWTYEQYF.

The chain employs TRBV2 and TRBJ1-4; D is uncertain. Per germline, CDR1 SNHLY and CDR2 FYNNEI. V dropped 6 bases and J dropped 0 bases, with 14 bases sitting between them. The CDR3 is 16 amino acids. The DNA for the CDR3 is TGTGCCAGCAGCCCCAGACACCTCGCAACTAATGAAAAACTGTTTTTT. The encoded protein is CASSPRHLATNEKLFF.

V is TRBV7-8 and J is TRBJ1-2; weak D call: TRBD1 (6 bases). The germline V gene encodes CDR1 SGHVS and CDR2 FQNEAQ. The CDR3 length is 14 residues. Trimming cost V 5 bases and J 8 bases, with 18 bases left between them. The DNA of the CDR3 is TGTGCCAGCAGCGCCGACGGGACACTGAGAGGCTACACCTTC. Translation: CASSADGTLRGYTF.

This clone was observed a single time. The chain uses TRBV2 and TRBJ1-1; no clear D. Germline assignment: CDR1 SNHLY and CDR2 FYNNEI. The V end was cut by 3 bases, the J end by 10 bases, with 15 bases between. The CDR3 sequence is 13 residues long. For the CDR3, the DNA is TGTGCCAGCAGTGACCTGGCAGCGGAGAGAGCTTTCTTT. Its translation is CASSDLAAERAFF.

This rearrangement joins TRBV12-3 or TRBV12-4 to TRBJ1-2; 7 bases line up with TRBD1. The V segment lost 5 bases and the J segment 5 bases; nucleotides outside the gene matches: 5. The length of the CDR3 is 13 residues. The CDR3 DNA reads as TGTGCCAGCAGTAACATCAGGGGGTATGGCTACACCTTC. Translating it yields CASSNIRGYGYTF.

CDR3 loop: CASSPSGPGQGSYEQYF. For the CDR3, the DNA is TGTGCCAGCTCACCATCTGGCCCGGGACAGGGCTCCTACGAGCAGTACTTC. This chain joins TRBV18 and TRBJ2-7, with 9 bases identical to TRBD1. This CDR3 contains 17 residues. Unmatched junction bases numbered 8, after V lost 2 bases and J lost 0 bases. Looked up from germline, CDR1 is KGHSH and CDR2 is LQKENI.

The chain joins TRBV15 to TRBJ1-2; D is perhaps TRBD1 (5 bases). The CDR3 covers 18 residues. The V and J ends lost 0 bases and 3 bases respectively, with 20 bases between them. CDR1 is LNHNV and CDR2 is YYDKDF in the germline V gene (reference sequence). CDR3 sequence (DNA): TGTGCCACCAGCAGAGACGGCATGATCTGGGGGGAGGACTATGGCTACACCTTC. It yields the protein CATSRDGMIWGEDYGYTF.

CDR3 in DNA: TGTGCCAGCTCACCGTTCGGGGTCGCGAACACTGAAGCTTTCTTT. Amino acid sequence: CASSPFGVANTEAFF. The V call is TRBV18, the J call TRBJ1-1; D is undetermined. Trimming took off 3 bases at V and 1 base at J, with 12 bases between the two ends. CDR1 KGHSH and CDR2 LQKENI come from the germline V gene. CDR3 length: 15 residues.

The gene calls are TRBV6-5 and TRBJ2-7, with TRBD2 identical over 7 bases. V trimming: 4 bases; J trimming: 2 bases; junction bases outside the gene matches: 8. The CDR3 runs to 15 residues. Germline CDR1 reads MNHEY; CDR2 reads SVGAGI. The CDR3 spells CASSLKAGPAYEQYF. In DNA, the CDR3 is TGTGCCAGCAGTTTAAAAGCGGGGCCGGCCTACGAGCAGTACTTC.

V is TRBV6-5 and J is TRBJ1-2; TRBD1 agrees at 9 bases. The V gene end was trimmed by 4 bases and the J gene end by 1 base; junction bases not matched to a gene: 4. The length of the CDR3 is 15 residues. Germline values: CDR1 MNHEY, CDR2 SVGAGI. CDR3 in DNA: TGTGCCAGCAGTTCTACAGGGGGCAGTAACTATGGCTACACCTTC. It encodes CASSSTGGSNYGYTF.

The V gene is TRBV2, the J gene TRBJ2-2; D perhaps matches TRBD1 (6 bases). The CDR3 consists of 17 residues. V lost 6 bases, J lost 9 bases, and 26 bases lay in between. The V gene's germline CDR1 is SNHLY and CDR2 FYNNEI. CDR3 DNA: TGTGCCAGCAGGGGGACCACAGGGAGTGGGTATACGAGGGAGCTGTTTTTT. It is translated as CASRGTTGSGYTRELFF.

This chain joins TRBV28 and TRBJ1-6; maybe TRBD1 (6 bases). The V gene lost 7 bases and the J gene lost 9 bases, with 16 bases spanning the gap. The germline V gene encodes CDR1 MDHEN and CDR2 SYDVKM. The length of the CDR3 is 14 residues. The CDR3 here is CASTLDSESSPLHF. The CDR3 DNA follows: TGTGCCAGCACTTTGGACAGTGAGAGTTCACCCCTCCACTTT.

The CDR3 bases are TGTGCCAGCAGTTTATACAACCCCCTCTCCTATAATTCACCCCTCCACTTT. Protein product: CASSLYNPLSYNSPLHF. The rearrangement joins TRBV27 to TRBJ1-6; no reliable D call. Deletions cut 1 base from V and 0 bases from J, with 10 bases between. The germline V gene encodes CDR1 MNHEY and CDR2 SMNVEV (reference sequence). The CDR3 length is 17 residues.

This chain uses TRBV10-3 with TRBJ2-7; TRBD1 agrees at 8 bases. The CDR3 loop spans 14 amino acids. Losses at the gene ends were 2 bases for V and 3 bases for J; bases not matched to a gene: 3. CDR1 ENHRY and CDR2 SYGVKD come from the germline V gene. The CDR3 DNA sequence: TGTGCCATCAGTGAGAAAGGACAGGGCTACGAGCAGTACTTC. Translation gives CAISEKGQGYEQYF.

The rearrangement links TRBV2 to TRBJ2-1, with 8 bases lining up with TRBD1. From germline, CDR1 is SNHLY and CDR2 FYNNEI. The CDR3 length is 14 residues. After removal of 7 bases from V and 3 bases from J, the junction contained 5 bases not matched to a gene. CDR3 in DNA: TGTGCCAGCACCCGGACAGGGAGCTACAATGAGCAGTTCTTC. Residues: CASTRTGSYNEQFF.

In nucleotides, the CDR3 is TGTGCCAGCACTGGAACGGGACAGCCAAATGAAAAACTGTTTTTT. This codes for CASTGTGQPNEKLFF. J is TRBJ1-4 and V is TRBV5-6; 7 bases are shared with TRBD1. V trimming: 6 bases; J trimming: 5 bases; junction bases outside the gene matches: 10. The CDR3 loop spans 15 amino acids. The germline V gene encodes CDR1 SGHDT and CDR2 YYEEEE.

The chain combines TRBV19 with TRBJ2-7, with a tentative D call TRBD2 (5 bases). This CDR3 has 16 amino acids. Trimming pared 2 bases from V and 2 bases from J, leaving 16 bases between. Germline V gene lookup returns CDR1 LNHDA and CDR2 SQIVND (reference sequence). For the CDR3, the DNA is TGTGCCAGTAGTATAAGACTCAGCGGCGGGCCCTACGAGCAGTACTTC. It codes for CASSIRLSGGPYEQYF.

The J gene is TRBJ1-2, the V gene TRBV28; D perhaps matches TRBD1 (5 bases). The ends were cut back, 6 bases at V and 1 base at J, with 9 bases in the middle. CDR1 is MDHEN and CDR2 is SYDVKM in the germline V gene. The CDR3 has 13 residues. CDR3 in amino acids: CASRPTVNYGYTF. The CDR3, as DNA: TGTGCCAGCAGGCCGACAGTTAACTATGGCTACACCTTC.

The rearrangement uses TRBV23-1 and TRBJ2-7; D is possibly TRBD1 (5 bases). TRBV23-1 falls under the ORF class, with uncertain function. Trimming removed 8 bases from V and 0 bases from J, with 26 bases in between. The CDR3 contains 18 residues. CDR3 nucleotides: TGCGCCAGCTCCACTCCCCCGAAGAGGCAGGGTCGCTCCTACGAGCAGTACTTC. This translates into CASSTPPKRQGRSYEQYF.

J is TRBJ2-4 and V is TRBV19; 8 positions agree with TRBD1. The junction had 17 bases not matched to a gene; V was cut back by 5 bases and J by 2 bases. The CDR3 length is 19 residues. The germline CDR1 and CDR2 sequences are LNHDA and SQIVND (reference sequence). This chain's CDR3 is CASSPWHSTGQGTKNIQYF. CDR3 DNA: TGTGCCAGTAGTCCCTGGCATTCGACAGGACAGGGAACCAAAAACATTCAGTACTTC. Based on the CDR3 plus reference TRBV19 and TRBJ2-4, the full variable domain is DGGITQSPKYLFRKEGQNVTLSCEQNLNHDAMYWYRQDPGQGLRLIYYSQIVNDFQKGDIAEGYSVSREKKESFPLTVTSAQKNPTAFYLCASSPWHSTGQGTKNIQYFGAGTRLSVL.